A single sample is the source of the 22 T cell receptor delta chains below, sequenced in a study of delta chains in infants with herpesvirus infections listed by TCRdb under 2023. Libraries were prepared through RT-PCR. Instrument used: Illumina MiSeq. To generate TCR cDNA, PBMC RNA underwent reverse transcription with SuperScript II using gamma-chain- and delta-chain-specific primers. Via CATT, TCRdb reprocessed the public reads, and rows with identical DNA were then joined. This sample lists about 1,500 delta-chain clones; roughly 37% were detected once. The top ten hold about 10% of the sample. The source was peripheral blood, collected at time point 1 of longitudinal follow-up. The receptors were gathered from a human donor who was a Ugandan infant, either HIV-exposed or HIV-unexposed (not recorded which).

This clone was counted a few times. The V and J genes are TRDV1 and TRDJ1; 13 nucleotides agree with TRDD3. This CDR3 is built from 18 residues. Trimming removed 0 bases from V and 8 bases from J; junction bases left unmatched: 12. Germline V gene sequence: CDR1 TSWWSYY, CDR2 QGS. The CDR3 protein is CALGELAEVLGDTGKLIF. CDR3 DNA sequence: TGTGCTCTTGGGGAACTGGCAGAAGTACTGGGGGATACGGGGAAACTCATCTTT.

This chain links TRDV2 with TRDJ3, with 12 bases matching TRDD3. The CDR3 is 19 amino acids. Germline values: CDR1 GEAIGNYY, CDR2 EKD. V lost 1 base, J lost 1 base, and 4 bases stayed unmatched. Written as DNA, the CDR3 is TGTGCCTGTGACACGTTACTGGGGGATACTTCCTGGGACACCCGACAGATGTTTTTC. It yields the protein CACDTLLGDTSWDTRQMFF.

The chain recombines TRDV1 with TRDJ1; a weak D match, TRDD3 (6 bases). CDR3 length: 16 amino acids. The germline V gene has CDR1 TSWWSYY and CDR2 QGS. The V end lost 2 bases, the J end lost 2 bases, and 15 bases lay between the germline ends. Here the CDR3 DNA reads TGTGCTCTTGGGGAAATTGGGTGGATACATACCGATAAACTCATCTTT. Encoded protein: CALGEIGWIHTDKLIF.

A few counts support this clone. The rearrangement uses TRDV1 and TRDJ1; no reliable D call. The CDR3 length is 11 residues. Trimming shortened V by 7 bases and J by 0 bases, and 3 bases separated the two germline ends. CDR1 TSWWSYY and CDR2 QGS come from the germline V gene. The CDR3 region has the DNA TGTGCTCTTGCGGACACCGATAAACTCATCTTT. It encodes CALADTDKLIF.

The chain couples TRDV2 to TRDJ1, with 8 positions matching TRDD3. This CDR3 has 15 residues. In germline, CDR1 is GEAIGNYY, CDR2 EKD. J lost 0 bases, V lost 3 bases, and 5 bases had no gene match. DNA for the CDR3: TGTGCCTGTGACTCGTACTGGGGGTACACCGATAAACTCATCTTT. Its translation: CACDSYWGYTDKLIF.

The rearrangement joins TRAV38-2/DV8 to TRDJ1, with D perhaps being TRDD2 or TRDD3 (5 bases each). This CDR3 region has 20 residues. From germline, CDR1 is TSESDYY and CDR2 QEAYKQQN. Trimming took off 7 bases at V and 0 bases at J, with 31 bases between the two ends. CDR3 DNA: TGTGCTTATGAATGTAGCCCTTCGGGGGTGGCGGCCCCGTACACCGATAAACTCATCTTT. Amino acid sequence: CAYECSPSGVAAPYTDKLIF.

The table lists this clone with a few counts. The chain recombines TRDV1 with TRDJ1; tentatively, D is TRDD3 (9 bases). V lost 1 base to trimming and J lost 4 bases, with 22 bases between them. The CDR3 is made up of 18 amino acids. Germline-derived CDR1 and CDR2 are TSWWSYY and QGS. CDR3 sequence: CALGEPSYVGDIYDKLIF. CDR3 DNA sequence: TGTGCTCTTGGGGAACCTTCCTACGTGGGGGATATCTACGATAAACTCATCTTT.

The V and J genes are TRDV1 and TRDJ1, with 12 bases identical to TRDD3. Germline CDR1 reads TSWWSYY; CDR2 reads QGS. V gave up 4 bases and J gave up 4 bases; unmatched junction bases: 25. The CDR3 spans 22 residues. The CDR3 loop reads CALGGQGNSYAWLGDTHDKLIF. CDR3 bases: TGTGCTCTTGGGGGACAGGGCAATTCCTACGCTTGGCTGGGGGATACGCACGATAAACTCATCTTT.

A word on this clone: An end of the junction differs from the germline gene, which may be a read error. The chain recombines TRDV1 with TRDJ1, with unresolved D. CDR3 length: 9 amino acids. CDR1 is TSWWSYY and CDR2 is QGS in the germline V gene. Here the CDR3 DNA reads TGTGCTCTTGGGGAATGCCTCCACTTC. This translates into CALGECLHF.

This clone was observed a handful of times. The chain joins TRDV2 to TRDJ3, with TRDD3 matching over 7 bases. CDR1 and CDR2 (germline): GEAIGNYY, EKD. The CDR3 consists of 18 residues. J gave up 0 bases and V 3 bases, and 7 bases lay outside the gene matches. For the CDR3, the DNA is TGTGCCTGTGACTCCCCTCTGGGGGGCTCCTGGGACACCCGACAGATGTTTTTC. Translating it yields CACDSPLGGSWDTRQMFF.

This clone was seen a single time. The CDR3 DNA is TGTGCTCTTGGGGAACATAACGGGATATACACCGATAAACTCATCTTT. Its translation is CALGEHNGIYTDKLIF. The V and J genes are TRDV1 and TRDJ1; tentatively, D is TRDD3 (6 bases). V lost 1 base to trimming and J lost 0 bases, with 12 bases between them. This CDR3 has 16 residues. Per germline, CDR1 TSWWSYY and CDR2 QGS.

This chain uses TRDV1 with TRDJ1; 9 nucleotides line up with TRDD3. The CDR3 totals 17 residues. CDR1 and CDR2 from the germline V gene are TSWWSYY and QGS. V was clipped by 1 base and J by 8 bases; unmatched bases: 14. In DNA, the CDR3 is TGTGCTCTTGGGGAACATAACGGGTCCTACTGGGGGACCAAACTCATCTTT. This translates into CALGEHNGSYWGTKLIF.

The V gene is TRDV1, the J gene TRDJ1, with a possible D match to TRDD2 (9 bases). The CDR3 has 20 amino acids. Germline lookup yields CDR1 TSWWSYY and CDR2 QGS. The ends were cut back, 1 base at V and 0 bases at J, with 24 bases in the middle. CDR3 sequence reads: CALGEPPAFLHGGYTDKLIF. CDR3 nucleotide sequence: TGTGCTCTTGGGGAACCCCCTGCCTTCCTACATGGGGGATACACCGATAAACTCATCTTT.

In regard to this clone: This may be a read error: a much more frequent sequence differs by one nucleotide. Other DNA sequences of this sample code for an identical CDR3. The J gene is TRDJ1, the V gene TRDV1; D perhaps matches TRDD3 (5 bases). The V gene lost 0 bases and the J gene lost 5 bases, with 34 bases spanning the gap. This CDR3 is built from 22 residues. Germline CDR1 reads TSWWSYY; CDR2 reads QGS. CDR3 amino acids: CALGELNVPPERGGREDDKLIF. As DNA, the CDR3 is TGTGCTCTTGGGGAACTAAATGTTCCACCGGAGCGAGGGGGTAGAGAGGATGATAAACTCATCTTT.

The table lists this clone with a count of one. The chain recombines TRDV3 with TRDJ1, with a possible D match to TRDD3 (6 bases). V lost 4 bases, J lost 3 bases, and 30 bases lay in between. Per germline, CDR1 TVYSNPD and CDR2 GDNSRS (reference sequence). The CDR3 covers 18 residues. CDR3: CASPMYVRPYWEADKLIF. The CDR3 nucleotides read TGTGCCTCCCCAATGTACGTCCGTCCGTACTGGGAGGCCGATAAACTCATCTTT.

CDR3 in DNA: TGTGCTCTTGGGGACCACAGGGGGATGGGATCCGATAAACTCATCTTT. It encodes CALGDHRGMGSDKLIF. V usage is TRDV1 and J usage is TRDJ1; 7 positions match TRDD3. Germline V CDR1 and CDR2: TSWWSYY, QGS. The CDR3 has 16 residues. V lost 3 bases, J lost 3 bases, and 10 bases stayed unmatched.

This clone appeared once. The chain joins TRDV1 to TRDJ1; TRDD3 agrees at 12 bases. Germline V CDR1 and CDR2: TSWWSYY, QGS. This CDR3 region has 19 residues. V shed 3 bases, J shed 9 bases, and the junction held 20 bases outside the gene matches. The CDR3: CALGEGPSSCYWGILELIF. Here the CDR3 DNA reads TGTGCTCTTGGGGAGGGTCCTTCCTCCTGCTACTGGGGGATACTGGAACTCATCTTT.

The rearrangement links TRDV1 to TRDJ1, with no clear D. The CDR3 sequence is 15 residues long. V was pared by 5 bases and J by 5 bases, with 18 bases between. Germline V gene lookup returns CDR1 TSWWSYY and CDR2 QGS. The CDR3 nucleotides read TGTGCTCTTGGGCCCTGGAGGAGTGAAGTGGATAAACTCATCTTT. It yields the protein CALGPWRSEVDKLIF.

The gene calls are TRDV1 and TRDJ1, with TRDD3 identical over 9 bases. V was clipped by 2 bases and J by 0 bases; unmatched bases: 13. Germline loops: CDR1 TSWWSYY, CDR2 QGS. The CDR3 is 19 amino acids. CDR3 sequence reads: CALGEERYWGTLYTDKLIF. The CDR3 coding sequence is TGTGCTCTTGGGGAAGAGAGGTACTGGGGGACCCTGTACACCGATAAACTCATCTTT.

This chain joins TRAV29/DV5 and TRDJ1; 9 bases match TRDD3. The germline V gene has CDR1 NSMFDY and CDR2 ISSIKDK. The CDR3 totals 19 residues. After removal of 0 bases from V and 0 bases from J, the junction contained 15 bases not matched to a gene. CDR3 in amino acids: CAASAKYWGRQEYTDKLIF. The CDR3 coding sequence is TGTGCAGCAAGCGCTAAGTACTGGGGGAGACAAGAGTACACCGATAAACTCATCTTT.

The rearrangement uses TRDV1 and TRDJ1; 9 nucleotides line up with TRDD3. The ends lost 4 bases at V and 0 bases at J; junction bases unmatched: 15. Germline values: CDR1 TSWWSYY, CDR2 QGS. The CDR3 has 19 residues. In DNA, the CDR3 is TGTGCTCTTGGGGTCTCCCCTGTGGGGGGATACCTGTACACCGATAAACTCATCTTT. Amino acids: CALGVSPVGGYLYTDKLIF.

The table lists this clone with a few counts. This probably arose from a read error, given a far larger clone one base away. At the DNA level, this CDR3 is encoded by other sequences in the same sample as well. This chain connects TRAV38-2/DV8 to TRDJ1; D remains ambiguous. The germline V gene has CDR1 TSESDYY and CDR2 QEAYKQQN. This CDR3 spans 14 amino acids. The V and J ends lost 5 bases and 5 bases respectively, with 16 bases between them. CDR3 nucleotides: TGTGCTTATAGATCACTCCCTGTTATTGATAAACTCATCTTT. Its protein product is CAYRSLPVIDKLIF.